Each of the 27 T cell receptor beta chains below was sequenced from the same sample in a study of cytomegalovirus exposure and HLA in healthy donors. Use of 60 Vbeta and 13 Jbeta primers characterized the PCR. The assay was immunoSEQ multiplex PCR, and TCRdb's table has in-frame clones only and misses some. The repertoire has 150,000 to 200,000 clones, about 80% of them found once; the top ten carry about 9.1%. Sequenced sample: PBMCs. The receptors derive from a man younger than 30 in good health and CMV-seropositive.

This rearrangement joins TRBV13 to TRBJ2-1; 7 bases are a match to TRBD2. There are 15 residues in the CDR3. V shed 1 base and J 10 bases; nucleotides not matched to a gene: 10. Germline lookup yields CDR1 PRHDT and CDR2 FYEKMQ (reference sequence). The chain's CDR3 is CASSLDSGGDREQFF. CDR3 bases: TGTGCCAGCAGCTTAGATAGTGGGGGGGATAGGGAGCAGTTCTTC.

The V call is TRBV5-1, the J call TRBJ2-2, with 9 bases matching TRBD1. J was trimmed by 8 bases and V by 4 bases; bases with no gene match: 9. The germline gives CDR1 SGHRS, CDR2 YFSETQ. This CDR3 has 15 amino acids. As DNA, the CDR3 is TGCGCCAGCAGCATGGACAGGGGCGGGCATGGGGAGCTGTTTTTT. This sequence encodes CASSMDRGGHGELFF.

Points on this clone: The CDR3 does not close with the conserved phenylalanine or tryptophan, likely indicating a read error. J is TRBJ1-6 and V is TRBV7-9, with D possibly TRBD1 on 6 matching bases. This CDR3 comprises 16 residues. Germline V gene sequence: CDR1 SEHNR, CDR2 FQNEAQ (reference sequence). V was trimmed by 1 base and J by 7 bases, leaving 14 bases between them. DNA of the CDR3: TGTGCCAGCAGCTTAGTTCAGGGGAAGGGAAATTCACCCCTCCACCTT. Amino acids: CASSLVQGKGNSPLHL.

The gene calls are TRBV4-3 and TRBJ1-4; possible D gene TRBD1, 5 bases. CDR3 length: 16 amino acids. Trimming took 0 bases from V and 9 from J, leaving 17 bases between them. Germline CDR1 is LGHNA and CDR2 is YSLEER. CDR3: CASSQDASGGGKKLFF. In nucleotides, the CDR3 is TGCGCCAGCAGCCAAGACGCCAGCGGGGGGGGGAAAAAACTGTTTTTT.

The rearrangement joins TRBV5-6 to TRBJ2-3; 8 bases match TRBD2. The CDR3 contains 16 residues. Germline CDR1 SGHDT, CDR2 YYEEEE. Trimming removed 1 base from V and 1 base from J; junction bases left unmatched: 5. CDR3 residues: CASSLFEAGGTDTQYF. DNA of the CDR3: TGTGCCAGCAGCTTGTTTGAAGCGGGAGGCACAGATACGCAGTATTTT.

The chain combines TRBV27 with TRBJ2-1, with 8 bases aligning to TRBD2. The junction had 9 bases not matched to a gene; V was cut back by 6 bases and J by 2 bases. This CDR3 comprises 16 residues. The germline V gene has CDR1 MNHEY and CDR2 SMNVEV (reference sequence). Written as DNA, the CDR3 is TGTGCCAGCAGGGGACTAGTGGGGGGGCCCTACAATGAGCAGTTCTTC. As protein: CASRGLVGGPYNEQFF.

In this sample, this clone turned up once. The J gene is TRBJ1-5, the V gene TRBV28; 9 nucleotides match TRBD1. Germline assignment: CDR1 MDHEN and CDR2 SYDVKM. Trimming cost V 4 bases and J 9 bases; bases outside gene matches: 4. CDR3 size: 13 residues. CDR3 sequence (DNA): TGTGCCAGCAGTTCGACAGGGGGAACGCCCCAGCATTTT. It specifies CASSSTGGTPQHF.

In this sample, this clone turned up a few times. The genes are TRBV10-3 and TRBJ2-3; perhaps TRBD1 as D (6 bases). The V and J ends lost 4 bases and 4 bases respectively, with 15 bases between them. This CDR3 is built from 15 residues. Germline V gives CDR1 ENHRY, CDR2 SYGVKD. CDR3 region: CAISALDRSADTQYF. CDR3 coding DNA: TGTGCCATCAGTGCCCTAGACAGGTCCGCAGATACGCAGTATTTT.

V usage is TRBV4-3 and J usage is TRBJ2-3; TRBD2 matches 9 bases. V lost 4 bases to trimming and J lost 6 bases; unmatched junction nucleotides: 17. This CDR3 comprises 18 residues. Germline V gene data show CDR1 as LGHNA and CDR2 as YSLEER. The CDR3 region is CASSRGGIQREVGDTQYF. For the CDR3, the DNA is TGCGCCAGCAGCCGAGGCGGGATACAGCGGGAGGTCGGGGATACGCAGTATTTT.

This rearrangement joins TRBV7-6 to TRBJ2-7; 10 bases map to TRBD1. In germline, CDR1 is SGHVS, CDR2 FNYEAQ. The CDR3 is 15 amino acids. Trimming took 5 bases from V and 2 from J; bases not matched to a gene: 6. CDR3 nucleotide sequence: TGTGCCAGCAGCCTCAGGGACAGGGGAACCTACGAGCAGTACTTC. This encodes CASSLRDRGTYEQYF.

The chain has TRBV7-8 and TRBJ2-2, with 11 bases lining up with TRBD2. Trimming cost V 3 bases and J 3 bases; bases outside gene matches: 9. CDR3 length: 18 residues. The germline V gene encodes CDR1 SGHVS and CDR2 FQNEAQ. The CDR3 sequence is CASSFDSGRAWYTGELFF. CDR3 sequence (DNA): TGTGCCAGCAGCTTTGATAGCGGGAGGGCCTGGTACACCGGGGAGCTGTTTTTT.

The J gene is TRBJ1-5, the V gene TRBV28; D is unresolved. V was trimmed by 5 bases and J by 7 bases, leaving 33 bases between them. The V gene's germline CDR1 is MDHEN and CDR2 SYDVKM. The CDR3 covers 20 residues. The CDR3 region has the DNA TGTGCCAGCAGTAATATCCCACCCGGTTTGCAGGAATACTCTTGGCAGCCCCAGCATTTT. Translation gives CASSNIPPGLQEYSWQPQHF.

The table lists this clone with a few counts. This sequence joins TRBV4-1 and TRBJ1-1; D gene unclear. V dropped 1 base and J dropped 1 base, with 13 bases sitting between them. Germline CDR1 and CDR2: MGHRA and YSYEKL. There are 16 residues in the CDR3. DNA of the CDR3: TGCGCCAGCAGCCAAGTTTTTAAGACACAGAACACTGAAGCTTTCTTT. It encodes CASSQVFKTQNTEAFF.

The chain links TRBV7-8 to TRBJ2-1; TRBD1 is a possible D gene (6 bases). Per the germline V gene, CDR1 is SGHVS and CDR2 is FQNEAQ. V lost 5 bases to trimming and J lost 0 bases, with 11 bases between them. The CDR3 extends over 15 amino acids. In nucleotides, the CDR3 is TGTGCCAGCAGCCTTTTGGGGGCCTCCTACAATGAGCAGTTCTTC. It encodes CASSLLGASYNEQFF.

The chain links TRBV6-5 to TRBJ1-2; TRBD1 is a possible D gene (6 bases). The V end lost 9 bases, the J end lost 7 bases, and 21 bases lay between the germline ends. The CDR3 is 14 residues long. The germline V gene has CDR1 MNHEY and CDR2 SVGAGI. CDR3 DNA sequence: TGTGCCAGTGGGATTGGGACAAAGCTCGGTGGCTACACCTTC. Amino acids: CASGIGTKLGGYTF.

The V and J genes are TRBV6-5 and TRBJ1-1, with 8 bases aligning to TRBD1. The CDR3 has 12 residues. Germline V gives CDR1 MNHEY, CDR2 SVGAGI. V was pared by 8 bases and J by 6 bases, with 5 bases of the junction left unmatched. CDR3 in amino acids: CASRTGKSEAFF. DNA of the CDR3: TGTGCCAGCCGGACAGGGAAGTCTGAAGCTTTCTTT.

The chain has TRBV19 and TRBJ2-7, with 8 bases that match TRBD1. The CDR3 is 14 residues long. Trimming took 5 bases from V and 5 from J; bases not matched to a gene: 8. Germline V gene lookup returns CDR1 LNHDA and CDR2 SQIVND (reference sequence). The CDR3 region is CASSPPDRAHEQYF. DNA of the CDR3: TGTGCCAGTAGTCCCCCGGACAGGGCCCACGAGCAGTACTTC. The full variable domain, completed using reference TRBV19 and TRBJ2-7, is DGGITQSPKYLFRKEGQNVTLSCEQNLNHDAMYWYRQDPGQGLRLIYYSQIVNDFQKGDIAEGYSVSREKKESFPLTVTSAQKNPTAFYLCASSPPDRAHEQYFGPGTRLTVT.

CDR3 DNA sequence: TGTGCCAGCAGTTACGAAGGACAGGGGATGAATGAGCAGTTCTTC. This sequence encodes CASSYEGQGMNEQFF. The chain is built from TRBV6-5 and TRBJ2-1; 9 bases line up with TRBD1. There are 15 residues in the CDR3. The J segment lost 7 bases and the V segment lost 2 bases, leaving 6 bases of the junction unmatched. Germline V CDR1 and CDR2: MNHEY, SVGAGI.

The genes are TRBV28 and TRBJ1-1, with D unresolved. Per germline, CDR1 MDHEN and CDR2 SYDVKM. The CDR3 has 11 residues. V was shortened by 8 bases and J by 0 bases, with 4 bases between the two germline ends. The CDR3 loop is CASEMNTEAFF. CDR3 coding DNA: TGTGCCAGCGAGATGAACACTGAAGCTTTCTTT.

There are a few counts of this clone. The J gene is TRBJ2-7, the V gene TRBV2; a weak D match, TRBD2 (6 bases). V lost 7 bases and J lost 3, with 13 bases in between. Germline V gene sequence: CDR1 SNHLY, CDR2 FYNNEI. This CDR3 is built from 13 residues. The CDR3 DNA follows: TGTGCCAGCAACGGGGTGGGGGGCTACGAGCAGTACTTC. It specifies CASNGVGGYEQYF.

J is TRBJ1-5 and V is TRBV10-2; 7 bases fit TRBD1. Unmatched junction bases numbered 9, after V lost 2 bases and J lost 2 bases. The V gene's germline CDR1 is WSHSY and CDR2 SAAADI. The CDR3 totals 17 residues. For the CDR3, the DNA is TGCGCCAGCAGTGAGCTAGTAGGGCAGGGGGGCAATCAGCCCCAGCATTTT. It translates to CASSELVGQGGNQPQHF.

The DNA for the CDR3 is TGTGCCAGCAGTTCTACAGGGGTGGCAGATACGCAGTATTTT. This encodes CASSSTGVADTQYF. The chain couples TRBV5-6 to TRBJ2-3; 7 bases agree with TRBD1. With 5 bases clipped from V and 4 bases from J, the junction kept 7 bases outside the gene matches. The V gene's germline CDR1 is SGHDT and CDR2 YYEEEE. The CDR3 length is 14 residues.

V and J are TRBV11-2 and TRBJ1-2; D may be TRBD1 (5 bases). CDR3 length: 14 residues. V lost 1 base and J 8 bases, leaving 14 bases between the germline ends. Germline CDR1 is SGHAT and CDR2 is FQNNGV. This CDR3 reads CASSLVIAGSGYTF. In DNA, the CDR3 is TGTGCCAGCAGCTTAGTTATCGCAGGGTCGGGCTACACCTTC.

This rearrangement joins TRBV5-6 to TRBJ1-4; D may be TRBD1 (5 bases). Germline CDR1 reads SGHDT; CDR2 reads YYEEEE. The CDR3 covers 12 residues. Trimming shortened V by 4 bases and J by 7 bases, and 8 bases separated the two germline ends. The CDR3 DNA sequence: TGTGCCAGCAGCGGTGGGGCTGAAAAACTGTTTTTT. Its translation: CASSGGAEKLFF.

The V gene is TRBV7-8, the J gene TRBJ1-3, with a possible D match to TRBD1 (5 bases). Trimming cost V 0 bases and J 0 bases, with 6 bases left between them. Germline CDR1 reads SGHVS; CDR2 reads FQNEAQ. The CDR3 is 15 residues long. CDR3 coding DNA: TGTGCCAGCAGCTTAGCCGGGGGCTCTGGAAACACCATATATTTT. As protein: CASSLAGGSGNTIYF. Using reference TRBV7-8 and TRBJ1-3 for the parts outside the CDR3, the full variable domain is GAGVSQSPRYKVAKRGQDVALRCDPISGHVSLFWYQQALGQGPEFLTYFQNEAQLDKSGLPSDRFFAERPEGSVSTLKIQRTQQEDSAVYLCASSLAGGSGNTIYFGEGSWLTVV.

The CDR3 sequence: CASSLGMVFGTVNTEAFF. The CDR3 nucleotides read TGTGCCAGCAGCTTAGGAATGGTATTCGGGACAGTGAACACTGAAGCTTTCTTT. This chain connects TRBV7-8 to TRBJ1-1; 7 bases agree with TRBD1. With V trimmed by 1 base and J by 0 bases, 11 bases remained unmatched. This CDR3 contains 18 residues. CDR1 is SGHVS and CDR2 is FQNEAQ in the germline V gene.

Only a few counts were recorded for this clone. V and J are TRBV28 and TRBJ2-2; D might be TRBD1 (5 bases). The CDR3 consists of 15 residues. Germline V gives CDR1 MDHEN, CDR2 SYDVKM. The V gene lost 5 bases and the J gene lost 5 bases, with 15 bases spanning the gap. The CDR3 DNA reads TGTGCCAGCAGTCTCGTCGCAGGGCTGACCGGGGAGCTGTTTTTT. The encoded protein is CASSLVAGLTGELFF.